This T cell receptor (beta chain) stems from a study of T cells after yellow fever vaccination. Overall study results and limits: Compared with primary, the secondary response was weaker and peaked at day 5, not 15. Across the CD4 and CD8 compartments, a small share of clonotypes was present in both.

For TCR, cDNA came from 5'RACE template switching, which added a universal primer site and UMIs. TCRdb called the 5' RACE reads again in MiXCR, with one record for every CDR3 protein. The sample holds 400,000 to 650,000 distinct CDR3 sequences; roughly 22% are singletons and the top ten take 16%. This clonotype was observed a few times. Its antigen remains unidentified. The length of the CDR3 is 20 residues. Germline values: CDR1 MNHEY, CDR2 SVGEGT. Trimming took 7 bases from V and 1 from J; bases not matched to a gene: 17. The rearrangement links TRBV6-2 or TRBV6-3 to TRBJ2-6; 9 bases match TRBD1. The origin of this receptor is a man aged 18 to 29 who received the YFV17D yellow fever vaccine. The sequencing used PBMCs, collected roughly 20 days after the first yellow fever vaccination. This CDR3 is CASIPSQRGTGFSGANVLTF. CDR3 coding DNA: TGTGCCAGCATCCCCAGTCAACGGGGGACAGGGTTTTCTGGGGCCAACGTCCTGACTTTC.